This T cell receptor beta chain was captured in a study of esophageal squamous cell carcinoma under preoperative chemotherapy. This clonotype was counted many times. The junction had 12 bases not matched to a gene; V was cut back by 2 bases and J by 5 bases. The CDR3 spans 17 residues. Germline V gene sequence: CDR1 MNHEY, CDR2 SVGAGI. Time point: before preoperative PTX-NDP chemotherapy. TCRdb itself ran the PCR reads through MiXCR, one entry per CDR3 protein. This repertoire shows over 10,000 distinct CDR3 sequences, around half found once; its top ten account for 16%. Sampling was carried out from a patient given preoperative chemotherapy. The chain carries TRBV6-5 and TRBJ2-3, with 8 bases that match TRBD2. The receptor's source is a human donor with esophageal squamous cell carcinoma. The donor label of this sample is uncertain. The CDR3 reads CASSYGLQREYGDTQYF. As DNA, the CDR3 is TGTGCCAGCAGTTACGGGCTTCAGCGGGAGTATGGAGATACGCAGTATTTT.